The source of this T cell receptor beta chain is a study of cytomegalovirus exposure and HLA in healthy donors. General observations from the study: About 87% or about 30% of the time was how often most TCR beta V segments were productive, according to an earlier analysis. In a later analysis, HLA-associated beta chains showed higher expansion and lower generation probabilities than comparable chains.

PCR used 60 Vbeta primers and 13 Jbeta primers. Data came from immunoSEQ multiplex PCR; TCRdb stores just in-frame clones and leaves some out. The sample has approximately 89,000 clones; 69% are singletons. About this clone itself: Its cognate antigen is unknown.

V shed 3 bases and J 4 bases; nucleotides not matched to a gene: 8. The length of the CDR3 is 15 residues. Germline CDR1 MNHEY, CDR2 SMNVEV (reference sequence). Sample: PBMCs. The clonotype comes from a female donor in good health and CMV-seronegative. V usage is TRBV27 and J usage is TRBJ2-5, with 7 positions matching TRBD1. This CDR3 is CASSLTGLVGETQYF. CDR3 in DNA: TGTGCCAGCAGTTTGACAGGGTTGGTCGGAGAGACCCAGTACTTC.